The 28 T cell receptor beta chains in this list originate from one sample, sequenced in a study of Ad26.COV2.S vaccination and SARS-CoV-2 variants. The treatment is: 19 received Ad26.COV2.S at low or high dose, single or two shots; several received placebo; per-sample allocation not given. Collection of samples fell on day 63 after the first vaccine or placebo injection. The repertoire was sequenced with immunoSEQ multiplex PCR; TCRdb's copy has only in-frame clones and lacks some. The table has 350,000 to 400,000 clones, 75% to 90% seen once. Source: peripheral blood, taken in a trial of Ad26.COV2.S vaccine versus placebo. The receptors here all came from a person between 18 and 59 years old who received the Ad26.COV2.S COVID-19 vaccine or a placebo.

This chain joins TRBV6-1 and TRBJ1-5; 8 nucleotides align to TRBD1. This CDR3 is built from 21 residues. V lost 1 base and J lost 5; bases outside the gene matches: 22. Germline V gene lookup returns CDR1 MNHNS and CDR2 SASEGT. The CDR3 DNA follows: TGTGCCAGCAGTGAAGTCCACTTCATTCCCAGGACAGGGCTAGGGGATCAGCCCCAGCATTTT. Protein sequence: CASSEVHFIPRTGLGDQPQHF.

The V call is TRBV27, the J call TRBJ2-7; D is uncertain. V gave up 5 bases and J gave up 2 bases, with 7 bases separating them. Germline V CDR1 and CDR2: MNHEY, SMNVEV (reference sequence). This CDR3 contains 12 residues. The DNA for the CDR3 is TGTGCCAGCAGTGCGAACGCCTACGAGCAGTACTTC. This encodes CASSANAYEQYF.

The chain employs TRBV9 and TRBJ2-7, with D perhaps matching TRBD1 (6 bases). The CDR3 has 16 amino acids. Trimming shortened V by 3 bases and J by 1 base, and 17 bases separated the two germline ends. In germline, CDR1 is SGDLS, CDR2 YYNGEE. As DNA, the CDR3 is TGTGCCAGCAGCGCCGGGACCCAGAGGGGGTCCTACGAGCAGTACTTC. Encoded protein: CASSAGTQRGSYEQYF.

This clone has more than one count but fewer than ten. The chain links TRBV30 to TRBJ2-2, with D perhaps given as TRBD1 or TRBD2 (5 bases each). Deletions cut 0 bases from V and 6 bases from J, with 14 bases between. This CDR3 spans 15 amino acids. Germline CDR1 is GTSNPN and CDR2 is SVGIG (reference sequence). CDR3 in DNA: TGTGCCTGGAGTGTTCGAGGGGCCCTGGCCGGGGAGCTGTTTTTT. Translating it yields CAWSVRGALAGELFF.

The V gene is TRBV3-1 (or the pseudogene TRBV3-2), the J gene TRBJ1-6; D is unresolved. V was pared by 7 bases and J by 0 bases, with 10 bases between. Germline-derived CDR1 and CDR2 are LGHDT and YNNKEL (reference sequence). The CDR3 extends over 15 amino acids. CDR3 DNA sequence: TGTGCCAGCATACCCCGGGCCTCCTATAATTCACCCCTCCACTTT. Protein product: CASIPRASYNSPLHF.

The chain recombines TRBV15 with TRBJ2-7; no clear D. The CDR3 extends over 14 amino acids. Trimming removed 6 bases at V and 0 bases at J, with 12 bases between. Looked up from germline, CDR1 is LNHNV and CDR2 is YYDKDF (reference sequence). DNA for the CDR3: TGTGCCACCAGGAAGGCCGCGAGCTCCTACGAGCAGTACTTC. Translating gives CATRKAASSYEQYF.

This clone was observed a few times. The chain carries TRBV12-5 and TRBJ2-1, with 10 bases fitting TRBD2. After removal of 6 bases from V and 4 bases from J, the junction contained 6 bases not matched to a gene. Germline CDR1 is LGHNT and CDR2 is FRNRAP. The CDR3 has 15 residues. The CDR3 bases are TGTGCTAGTGGCGCTAGCGGGGGCCAGTACAATGAGCAGTTCTTC. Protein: CASGASGGQYNEQFF.

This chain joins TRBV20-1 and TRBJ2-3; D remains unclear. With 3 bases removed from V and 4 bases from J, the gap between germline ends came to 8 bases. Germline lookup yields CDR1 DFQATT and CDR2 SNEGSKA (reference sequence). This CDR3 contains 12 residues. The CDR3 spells CSASPQADTQYF. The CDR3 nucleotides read TGCAGTGCTAGTCCCCAGGCAGATACGCAGTATTTT.

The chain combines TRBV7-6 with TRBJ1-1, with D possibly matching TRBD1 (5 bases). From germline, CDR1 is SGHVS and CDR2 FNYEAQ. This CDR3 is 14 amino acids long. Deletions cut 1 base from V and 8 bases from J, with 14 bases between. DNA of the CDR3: TGTGCCAGCAGCTTAGGGACACCAGGTTCAGAAGCTTTCTTT. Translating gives CASSLGTPGSEAFF.

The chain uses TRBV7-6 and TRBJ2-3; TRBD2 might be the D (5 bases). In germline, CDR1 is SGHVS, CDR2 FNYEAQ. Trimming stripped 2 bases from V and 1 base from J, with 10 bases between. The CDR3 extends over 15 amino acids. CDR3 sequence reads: CASSLPGRGTDTQYF. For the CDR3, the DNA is TGTGCCAGCAGCTTACCGGGAAGGGGCACAGATACGCAGTATTTT.

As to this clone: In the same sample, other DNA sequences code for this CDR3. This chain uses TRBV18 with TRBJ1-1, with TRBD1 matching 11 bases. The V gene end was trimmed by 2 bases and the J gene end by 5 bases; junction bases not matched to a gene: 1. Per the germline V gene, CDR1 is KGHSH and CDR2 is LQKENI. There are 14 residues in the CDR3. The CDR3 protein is CASSPGTGGTEAFF. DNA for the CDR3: TGTGCCAGCTCACCAGGGACAGGGGGTACTGAAGCTTTCTTT.

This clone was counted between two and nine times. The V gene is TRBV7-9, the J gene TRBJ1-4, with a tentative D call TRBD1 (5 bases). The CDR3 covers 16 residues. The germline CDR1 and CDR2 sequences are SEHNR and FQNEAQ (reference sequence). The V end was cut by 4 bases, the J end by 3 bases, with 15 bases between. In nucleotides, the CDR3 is TGTGCCAGCAGCTATGCCGCAGGGATTTCTAATGAAAAACTGTTTTTT. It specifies CASSYAAGISNEKLFF. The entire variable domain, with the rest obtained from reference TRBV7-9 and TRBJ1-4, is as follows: DTGVSQNPRHKITKRGQNVTFRCDPISEHNRLYWYRQTLGQGPEFLTYFQNEAQLEKSRLLSDRFSAERPKGSFSTLEIQRTEQGDSAMYLCASSYAAGISNEKLFFGSGTQLSVL.

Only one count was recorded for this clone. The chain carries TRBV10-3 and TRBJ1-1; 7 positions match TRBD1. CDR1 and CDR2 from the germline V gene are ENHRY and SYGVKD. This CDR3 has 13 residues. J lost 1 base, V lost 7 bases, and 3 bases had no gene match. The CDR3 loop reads CAINDRENTEAFF. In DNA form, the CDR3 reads TGTGCCATCAATGACAGGGAGAACACTGAAGCTTTCTTT.

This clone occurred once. CDR3 nucleotide sequence: TGTGCCAGCAGTTTCAATCAGCCCCAGCATTTT. Protein sequence: CASSFNQPQHF. This chain joins TRBV12-3 or TRBV12-4 and TRBJ1-5, with no clear D. Trimming took 3 bases from V and 3 from J, leaving 0 bases between them. The CDR3 loop spans 11 amino acids.

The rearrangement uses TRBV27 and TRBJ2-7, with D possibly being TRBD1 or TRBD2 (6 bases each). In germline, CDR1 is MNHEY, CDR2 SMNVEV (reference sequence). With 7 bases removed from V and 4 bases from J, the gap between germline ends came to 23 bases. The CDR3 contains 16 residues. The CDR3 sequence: CASTPTGTTSLYEQYF. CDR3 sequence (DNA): TGTGCCAGCACACCTACAGGGACAACTAGCCTTTACGAGCAGTACTTC.

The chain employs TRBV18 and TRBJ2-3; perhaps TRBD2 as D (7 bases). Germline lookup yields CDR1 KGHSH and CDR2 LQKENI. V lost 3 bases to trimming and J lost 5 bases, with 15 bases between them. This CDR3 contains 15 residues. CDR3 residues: CASSPLAGARDTQYF. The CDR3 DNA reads TGTGCCAGCTCACCTCTTGCGGGGGCTCGAGATACGCAGTATTTT.

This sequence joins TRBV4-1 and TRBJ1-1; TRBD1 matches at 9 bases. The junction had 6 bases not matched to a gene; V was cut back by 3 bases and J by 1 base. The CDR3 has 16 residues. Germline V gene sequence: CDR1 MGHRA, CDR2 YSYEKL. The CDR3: CASSHHPGQGNTEAFF. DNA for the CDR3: TGCGCCAGCAGCCATCACCCGGGACAGGGGAACACTGAAGCTTTCTTT.

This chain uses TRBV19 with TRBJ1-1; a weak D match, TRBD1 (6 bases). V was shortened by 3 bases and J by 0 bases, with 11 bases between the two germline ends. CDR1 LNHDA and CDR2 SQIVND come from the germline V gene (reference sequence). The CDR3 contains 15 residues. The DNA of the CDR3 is TGTGCCAGTAGTATGGGGGCGGGGCTGAACACTGAAGCTTTCTTT. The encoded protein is CASSMGAGLNTEAFF.

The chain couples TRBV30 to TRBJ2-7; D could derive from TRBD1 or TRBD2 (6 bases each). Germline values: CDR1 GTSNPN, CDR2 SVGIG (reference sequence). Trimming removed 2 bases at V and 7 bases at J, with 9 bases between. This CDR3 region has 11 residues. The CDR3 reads CAWSLGGEQYF. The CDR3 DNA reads TGTGCCTGGAGTTTAGGGGGGGAGCAGTACTTC.

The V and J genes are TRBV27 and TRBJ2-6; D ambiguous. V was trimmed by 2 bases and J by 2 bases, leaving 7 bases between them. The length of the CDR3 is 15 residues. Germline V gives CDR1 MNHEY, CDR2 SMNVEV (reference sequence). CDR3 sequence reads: CASSLQDPGANVLTF. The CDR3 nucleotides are TGTGCCAGCAGTTTACAAGACCCTGGGGCCAACGTCCTGACTTTC.

CDR3 residues: CASSVRPLSEAFF. CDR3 DNA: TGTGCCAGCAGCGTAAGGCCGCTATCTGAAGCTTTCTTT. The V gene is TRBV9, the J gene TRBJ1-1; D not resolved. V shed 1 base and J shed 6 bases, with 10 bases lying between them. The CDR3 loop spans 13 amino acids. From germline, CDR1 is SGDLS and CDR2 YYNGEE.

The CDR3 DNA is TGTGCCAGCTCGCTTGGGACAGGGTCCGGGGATGAGCAGTTCTTC. It specifies CASSLGTGSGDEQFF. The rearrangement joins TRBV18 to TRBJ2-1; 9 bases are shared with TRBD1. Losses at the gene ends were 6 bases for V and 8 bases for J; bases not matched to a gene: 11. Germline CDR1 is KGHSH and CDR2 is LQKENI. The CDR3 is made up of 15 amino acids.

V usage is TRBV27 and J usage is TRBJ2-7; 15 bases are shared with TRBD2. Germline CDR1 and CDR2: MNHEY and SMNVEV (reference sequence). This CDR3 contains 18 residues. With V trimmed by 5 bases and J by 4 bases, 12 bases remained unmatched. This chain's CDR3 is CASSGRQGLAGGIYEQYF. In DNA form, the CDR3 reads TGTGCCAGCAGTGGGAGGCAGGGACTAGCGGGGGGCATTTACGAGCAGTACTTC.

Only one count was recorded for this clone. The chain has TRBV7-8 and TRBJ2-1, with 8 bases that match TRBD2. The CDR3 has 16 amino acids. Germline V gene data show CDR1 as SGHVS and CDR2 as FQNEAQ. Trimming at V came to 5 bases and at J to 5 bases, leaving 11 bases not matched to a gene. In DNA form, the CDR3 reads TGTGCCAGCAGCCCTACCGGGCGGGGGGCTGACAATGAGCAGTTCTTC. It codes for CASSPTGRGADNEQFF.

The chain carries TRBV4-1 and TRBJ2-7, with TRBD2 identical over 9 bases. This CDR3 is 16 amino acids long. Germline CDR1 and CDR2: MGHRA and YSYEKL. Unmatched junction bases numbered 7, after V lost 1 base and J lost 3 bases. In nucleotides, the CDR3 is TGCGCCAGCAGCCAAGTGGGTCTAGCGGGGAACTACGAGCAGTACTTC. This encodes CASSQVGLAGNYEQYF.

CDR3 loop: CASSPGFTGELFF. In DNA form, the CDR3 reads TGTGCCAGCAGCCCCGGTTTCACCGGGGAGCTGTTTTTT. V usage is TRBV7-2 and J usage is TRBJ2-2; no clear D. The CDR3 has 13 amino acids. V lost 5 bases and J 4 bases, leaving 8 bases between the germline ends. Germline CDR1 is SGHTA and CDR2 is FQGNSA. Looking up the rest from reference TRBV7-2 and TRBJ2-2 gives the full variable domain: GAGVSQSPSNKVTEKGKDVELRCDPISGHTALYWYRQSLGQGLEFLIYFQGNSAPDKSGLPSDRFSAERTGGSVSTLTIQRTQQEDSAVYLCASSPGFTGELFFGEGSRLTVL.

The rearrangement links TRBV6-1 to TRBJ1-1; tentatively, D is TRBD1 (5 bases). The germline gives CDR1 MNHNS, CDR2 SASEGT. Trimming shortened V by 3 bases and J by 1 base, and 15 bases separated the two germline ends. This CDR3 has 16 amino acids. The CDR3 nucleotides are TGTGCCAGCAGTGAGTTCGGGGGGTCAAAGAACACTGAAGCTTTCTTT. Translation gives CASSEFGGSKNTEAFF.

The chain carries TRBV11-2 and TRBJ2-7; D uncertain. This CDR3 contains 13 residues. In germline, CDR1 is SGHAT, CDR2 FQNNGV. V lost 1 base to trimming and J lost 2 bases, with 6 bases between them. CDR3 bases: TGTGCCAGCAGCTTAGTGGCAGCCTACGAGCAGTACTTC. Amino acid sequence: CASSLVAAYEQYF.